These 7 T cell receptor beta chains were all obtained from the same sample, sequenced in a study of blood T cell repertoires in COVID-19. The method was immunoSEQ multiplex PCR; TCRdb's version includes in-frame clones alone and lacks a portion of them. This sample yields some 90,000 clones, of which 90% are seen a single time; around 4.1% belongs to the top ten. The sequenced sample consisted of peripheral blood. The receptors shown here come from a woman older than 75 with active or convalescent COVID-19.

The genes are TRBV3-1 (or the pseudogene TRBV3-2) and TRBJ1-1, with D maybe TRBD1 (5 bases). In germline, CDR1 is LGHDT, CDR2 YNNKEL (reference sequence). The CDR3 contains 15 residues. V lost 1 base and J 6 bases, leaving 15 bases between the germline ends. The CDR3 spells CASSQVAGTGAEAFF. The DNA of the CDR3 is TGTGCCAGCAGCCAAGTGGCAGGTACGGGGGCTGAAGCTTTCTTT.

The gene calls are TRBV7-2 and TRBJ2-3, with 16 bases identical to TRBD2. This CDR3 region has 17 residues. J lost 5 bases, V lost 5 bases, and 7 bases had no gene match. CDR1 and CDR2 from the germline V gene are SGHTA and FQGNSA. The CDR3 spells CASSRGLAGGPEDTQYF. CDR3 nucleotide sequence: TGTGCCAGCAGCCGGGGACTAGCGGGAGGGCCGGAAGATACGCAGTATTTT.

The chain recombines TRBV6-6 with TRBJ2-2; TRBD1 aligns across 8 bases. The CDR3 is 15 residues long. CDR1 and CDR2 (germline): MNHNY, SVGAGI (reference sequence). The junction had 4 bases not matched to a gene; V was cut back by 6 bases and J by 1 base. CDR3 coding DNA: TGTGCCAGCAGCCCCGACAGGGGGAACACCGGGGAGCTGTTTTTT. Its translation is CASSPDRGNTGELFF.

This sequence joins TRBV6-5 and TRBJ2-7; 9 bases fit TRBD1. V shed 5 bases, J shed 2 bases, and the junction held 7 bases outside the gene matches. This CDR3 has 15 amino acids. Germline CDR1 MNHEY, CDR2 SVGAGI. The CDR3 nucleotides read TGTGCCAGCAGTCGGCCGGGACAGGGTGCCTACGAGCAGTACTTC. Protein product: CASSRPGQGAYEQYF.

The J gene is TRBJ1-2, the V gene TRBV28; a weak D match, TRBD1 (5 bases). This CDR3 has 17 amino acids. Per the germline V gene, CDR1 is MDHEN and CDR2 is SYDVKM. Trimming took off 6 bases at V and 0 bases at J, with 20 bases between the two ends. The DNA for the CDR3 is TGTGCCAGCAGCCTTCCTGTAGGGGTGGCTTCTAACTATGGCTACACCTTC. Protein sequence: CASSLPVGVASNYGYTF.

This chain joins TRBV7-2 and TRBJ2-1, with D perhaps TRBD2 (6 bases). Germline CDR1 reads SGHTA; CDR2 reads FQGNSA. The CDR3 extends over 15 amino acids. V lost 2 bases, J lost 3 bases, and 11 bases lay in between. The CDR3 spells CASSLFSGHYNEQFF. CDR3 in DNA: TGTGCCAGCAGCTTATTTAGCGGCCACTACAATGAGCAGTTCTTC.

The chain combines TRBV11-2 with TRBJ2-7; the D gene is possibly TRBD2 (5 bases). Trimming removed 7 bases at V and 7 bases at J, with 17 bases between. CDR3 length: 13 amino acids. Germline V CDR1 and CDR2: SGHAT, FQNNGV. In DNA form, the CDR3 reads TGTGCCAGCAAACCAACCGGAGCGGAGGAGCAGTACTTC. Translation gives CASKPTGAEEQYF.